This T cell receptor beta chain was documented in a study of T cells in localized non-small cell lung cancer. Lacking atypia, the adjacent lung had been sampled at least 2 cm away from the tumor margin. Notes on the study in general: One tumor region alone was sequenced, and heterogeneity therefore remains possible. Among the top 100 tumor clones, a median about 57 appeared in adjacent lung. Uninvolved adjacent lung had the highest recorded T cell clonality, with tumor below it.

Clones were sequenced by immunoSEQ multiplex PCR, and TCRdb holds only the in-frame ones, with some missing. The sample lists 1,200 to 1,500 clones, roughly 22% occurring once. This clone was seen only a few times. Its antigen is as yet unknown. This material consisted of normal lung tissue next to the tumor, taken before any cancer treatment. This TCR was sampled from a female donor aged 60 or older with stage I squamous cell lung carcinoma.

The CDR3 is CASSVGVGTHEQYF. The CDR3 DNA is TGTGCCAGCAGCGTAGGGGTGGGTACCCACGAGCAGTACTTC. V usage is TRBV9 and J usage is TRBJ2-7; no clear D gene. CDR3 length: 14 residues. Trimming cost V 0 bases and J 5 bases, with 12 bases left between them. Per the germline V gene, CDR1 is SGDLS and CDR2 is YYNGEE.